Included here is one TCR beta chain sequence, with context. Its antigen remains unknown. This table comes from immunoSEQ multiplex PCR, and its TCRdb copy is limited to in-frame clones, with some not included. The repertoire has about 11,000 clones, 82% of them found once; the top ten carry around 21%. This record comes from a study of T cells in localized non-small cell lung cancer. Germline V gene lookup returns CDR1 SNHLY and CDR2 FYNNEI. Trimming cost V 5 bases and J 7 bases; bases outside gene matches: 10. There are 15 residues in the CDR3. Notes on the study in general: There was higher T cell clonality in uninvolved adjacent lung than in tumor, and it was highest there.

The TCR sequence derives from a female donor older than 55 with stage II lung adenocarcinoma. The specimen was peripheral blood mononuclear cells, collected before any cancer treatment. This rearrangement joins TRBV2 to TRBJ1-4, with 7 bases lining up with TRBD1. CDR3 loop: CASSISTGVAEKLFF. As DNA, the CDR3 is TGTGCCAGCAGTATTTCTACAGGGGTGGCTGAAAAACTGTTTTTT.